The next 2 T cell receptor beta chains were all read from a single sample in a study of spatial heterogeneity in lung cancer. Regarding time point: sample taken at primary tumor resection. Each CDR3 protein is one row after TCRdb ran MiXCR on the 5' RACE reads. Found here are some 34,000 distinct CDR3 sequences, approximately 6.8% of them singletons; the top ten hold about 30%. Sequenced material: PBMCs, taken at surgery. These receptors were taken from a female donor with early-stage non-small cell lung cancer.

This clonotype came up many times. The V and J genes are TRBV20-1 and TRBJ1-6; 8 bases are shared with TRBD1. CDR1 is DFQATT and CDR2 is SNEGSKA in the germline V gene (reference sequence). The CDR3 length is 16 residues. V shed 0 bases, J shed 9 bases, and the junction held 10 bases outside the gene matches. Here the CDR3 reads CSAREGRGQRSSPLHF. CDR3 sequence (DNA): TGCAGTGCTAGAGAGGGCAGGGGGCAGAGGAGTTCACCCCTCCACTTT.

This chain connects TRBV4-3 to TRBJ2-1; tentatively, D is TRBD2 (5 bases). CDR1 and CDR2 (germline): LGHNA, YSLEER. This CDR3 has 15 amino acids. V was trimmed by 4 bases and J by 4 bases, leaving 14 bases between them. The CDR3 DNA reads as TGCGCCAGCAGCCGGGAGTGGGCCAAATACAATGAGCAGTTCTTC. It translates to CASSREWAKYNEQFF.